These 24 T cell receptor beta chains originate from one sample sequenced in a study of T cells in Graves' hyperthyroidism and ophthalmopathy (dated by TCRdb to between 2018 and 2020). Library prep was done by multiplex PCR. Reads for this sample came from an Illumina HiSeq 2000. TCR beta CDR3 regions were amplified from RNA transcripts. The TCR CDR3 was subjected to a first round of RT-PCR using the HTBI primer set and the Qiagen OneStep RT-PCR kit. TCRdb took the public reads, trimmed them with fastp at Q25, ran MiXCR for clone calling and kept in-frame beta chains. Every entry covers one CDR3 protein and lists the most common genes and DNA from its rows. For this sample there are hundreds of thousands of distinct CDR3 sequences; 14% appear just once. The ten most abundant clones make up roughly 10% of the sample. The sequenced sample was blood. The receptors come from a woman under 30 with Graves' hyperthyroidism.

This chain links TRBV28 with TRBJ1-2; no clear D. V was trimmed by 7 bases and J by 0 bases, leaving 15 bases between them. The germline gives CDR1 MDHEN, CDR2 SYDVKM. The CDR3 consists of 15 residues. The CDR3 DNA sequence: TGTGCCAGCACGGGTCCCGGAGATGCTAACTATGGCTACACCTTC. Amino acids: CASTGPGDANYGYTF.

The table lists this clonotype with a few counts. The CDR3 DNA follows: TGTGCCAGCAGCGTAGACTCTTCCTACGAGCAGTACTTC. This gives the protein CASSVDSSYEQYF. V and J are TRBV7-3 and TRBJ2-7; D not certain. Germline CDR1 and CDR2: SGHTA and FQGTGA. This CDR3 comprises 13 residues. V lost 5 bases, J lost 1 base, and 9 bases lay in between.

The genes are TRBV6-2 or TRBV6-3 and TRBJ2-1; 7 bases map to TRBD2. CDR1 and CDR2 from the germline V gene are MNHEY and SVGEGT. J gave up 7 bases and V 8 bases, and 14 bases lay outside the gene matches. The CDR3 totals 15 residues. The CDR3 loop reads CASGFGQREWNEQFF. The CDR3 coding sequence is TGTGCCAGCGGCTTCGGCCAGCGGGAATGGAATGAGCAGTTCTTC.

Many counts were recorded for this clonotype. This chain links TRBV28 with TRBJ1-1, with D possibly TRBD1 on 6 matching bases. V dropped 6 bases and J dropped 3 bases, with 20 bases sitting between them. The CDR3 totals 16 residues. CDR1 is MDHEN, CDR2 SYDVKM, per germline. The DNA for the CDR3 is TGTGCCAGCAGCCGAACCTTGAGGGGGGGAGACACTGAAGCTTTCTTT. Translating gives CASSRTLRGGDTEAFF.

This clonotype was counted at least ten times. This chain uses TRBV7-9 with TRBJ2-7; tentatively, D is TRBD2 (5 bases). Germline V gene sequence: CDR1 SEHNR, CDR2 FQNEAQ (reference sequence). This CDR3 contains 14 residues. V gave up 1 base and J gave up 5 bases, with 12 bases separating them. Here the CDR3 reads CASSLVSYGNEQYF. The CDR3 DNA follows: TGTGCCAGCAGCTTAGTTAGCTACGGGAACGAGCAGTACTTC. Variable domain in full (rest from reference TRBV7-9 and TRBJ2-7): DTGVSQNPRHKITKRGQNVTFRCDPISEHNRLYWYRQTLGQGPEFLTYFQNEAQLEKSRLLSDRFSAERPKGSFSTLEIQRTEQGDSAMYLCASSLVSYGNEQYFGPGTRLTVT.

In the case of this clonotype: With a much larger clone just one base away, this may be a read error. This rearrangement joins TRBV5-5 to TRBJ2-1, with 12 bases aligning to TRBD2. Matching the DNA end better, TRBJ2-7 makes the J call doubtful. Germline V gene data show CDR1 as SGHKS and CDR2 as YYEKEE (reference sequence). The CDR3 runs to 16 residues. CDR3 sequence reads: CASTGTSGLSYNEQYF. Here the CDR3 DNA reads TGTGCCAGCACCGGGACTAGCGGGCTCTCCTACAATGAGCAGTACTTC.

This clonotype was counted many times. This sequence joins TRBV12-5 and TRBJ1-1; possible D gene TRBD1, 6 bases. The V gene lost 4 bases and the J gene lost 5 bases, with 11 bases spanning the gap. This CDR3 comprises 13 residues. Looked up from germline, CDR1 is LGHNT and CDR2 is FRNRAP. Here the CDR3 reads CASGWTAGTEAFF. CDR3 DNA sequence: TGTGCTAGTGGTTGGACAGCCGGGACTGAAGCTTTCTTT.

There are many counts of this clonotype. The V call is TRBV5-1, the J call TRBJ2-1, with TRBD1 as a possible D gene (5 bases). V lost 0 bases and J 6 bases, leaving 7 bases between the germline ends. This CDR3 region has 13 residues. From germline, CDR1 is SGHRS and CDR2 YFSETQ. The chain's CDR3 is CASSLGTSNEQFF. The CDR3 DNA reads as TGCGCCAGCAGCTTGGGGACAAGCAATGAGCAGTTCTTC.

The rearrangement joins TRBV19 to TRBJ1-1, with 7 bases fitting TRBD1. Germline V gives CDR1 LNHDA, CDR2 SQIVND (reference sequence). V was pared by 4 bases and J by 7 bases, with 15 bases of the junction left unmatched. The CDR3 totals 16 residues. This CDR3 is CASSNPHRQGEGEAFF. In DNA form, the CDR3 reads TGTGCCAGTAGTAACCCACATCGACAGGGCGAGGGTGAAGCTTTCTTT.

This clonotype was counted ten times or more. This chain's CDR3 is CASSARAGGYRRIYNEQFF. The DNA for the CDR3 is TGTGCCAGCAGTGCGCGGGCCGGGGGTTATAGGCGGATTTACAATGAGCAGTTCTTC. The chain links TRBV28 to TRBJ2-1; weak D call: TRBD2 (6 bases). V dropped 5 bases and J dropped 4 bases, with 27 bases sitting between them. This CDR3 comprises 19 residues. Germline V gene data show CDR1 as MDHEN and CDR2 as SYDVKM.

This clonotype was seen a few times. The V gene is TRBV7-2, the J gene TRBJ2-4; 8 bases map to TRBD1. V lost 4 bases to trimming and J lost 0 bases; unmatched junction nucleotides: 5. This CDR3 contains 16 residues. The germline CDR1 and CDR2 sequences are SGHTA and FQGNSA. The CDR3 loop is CASSYGDRLAKNIQYF. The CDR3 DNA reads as TGTGCCAGCAGCTACGGGGACAGGCTAGCCAAAAACATTCAGTACTTC.

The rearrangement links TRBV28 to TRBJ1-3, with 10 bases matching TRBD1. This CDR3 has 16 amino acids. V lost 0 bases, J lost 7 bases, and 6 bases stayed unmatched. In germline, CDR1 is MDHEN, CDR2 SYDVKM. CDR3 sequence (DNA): TGTGCCAGCAGTTTATGGGGGACAGGGGTTGAGAACACCATATATTTT. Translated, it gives CASSLWGTGVENTIYF.

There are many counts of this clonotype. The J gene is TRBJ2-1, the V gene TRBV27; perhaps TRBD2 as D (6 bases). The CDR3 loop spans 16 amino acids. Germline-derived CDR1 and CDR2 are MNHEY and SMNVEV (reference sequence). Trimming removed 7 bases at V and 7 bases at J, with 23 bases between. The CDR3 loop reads CASISSWTTPLNEQFF. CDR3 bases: TGTGCCAGCATTTCCTCGTGGACTACCCCTTTGAATGAGCAGTTCTTC.

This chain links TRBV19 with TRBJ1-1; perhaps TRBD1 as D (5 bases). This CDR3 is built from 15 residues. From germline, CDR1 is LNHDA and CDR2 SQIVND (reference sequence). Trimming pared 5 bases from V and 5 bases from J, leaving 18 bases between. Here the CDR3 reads CASSGRDLHRTEAFF. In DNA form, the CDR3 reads TGTGCCAGTAGTGGCCGGGACCTCCACCGGACTGAAGCTTTCTTT.

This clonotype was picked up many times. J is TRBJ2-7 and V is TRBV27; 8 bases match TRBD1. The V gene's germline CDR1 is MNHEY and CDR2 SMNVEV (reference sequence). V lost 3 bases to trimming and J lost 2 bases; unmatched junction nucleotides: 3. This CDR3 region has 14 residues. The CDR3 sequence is CASSFQTGAYEQYF. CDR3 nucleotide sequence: TGTGCCAGCAGTTTTCAGACAGGGGCCTACGAGCAGTACTTC.

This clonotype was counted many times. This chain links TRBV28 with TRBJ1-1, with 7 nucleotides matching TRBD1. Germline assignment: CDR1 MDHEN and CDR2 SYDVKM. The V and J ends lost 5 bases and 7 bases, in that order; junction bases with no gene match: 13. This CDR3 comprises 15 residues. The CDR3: CASSLERQGDSEAFF. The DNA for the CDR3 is TGTGCCAGCAGTCTGGAGAGACAGGGAGATAGTGAAGCTTTCTTT.

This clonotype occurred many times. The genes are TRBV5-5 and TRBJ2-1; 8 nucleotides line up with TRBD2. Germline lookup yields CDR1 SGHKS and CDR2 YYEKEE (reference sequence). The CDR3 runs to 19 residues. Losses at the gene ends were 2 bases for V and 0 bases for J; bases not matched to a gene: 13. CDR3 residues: CASSFRHQLAASSYNEQFF. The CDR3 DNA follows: TGTGCCAGCAGCTTCCGCCATCAACTAGCGGCCAGCTCCTACAATGAGCAGTTCTTC.

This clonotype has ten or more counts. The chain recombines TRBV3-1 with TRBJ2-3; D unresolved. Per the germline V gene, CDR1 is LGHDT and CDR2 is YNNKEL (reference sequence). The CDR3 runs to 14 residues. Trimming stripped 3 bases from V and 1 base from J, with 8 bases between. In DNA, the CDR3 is TGTGCCAGCAGCCACTCGGTTCGCACAGATACGCAGTATTTT. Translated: CASSHSVRTDTQYF.

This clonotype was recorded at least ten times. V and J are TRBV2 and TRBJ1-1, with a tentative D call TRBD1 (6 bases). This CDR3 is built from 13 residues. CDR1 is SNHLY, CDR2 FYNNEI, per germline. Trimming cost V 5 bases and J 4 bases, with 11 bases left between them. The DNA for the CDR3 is TGTGCCAGCAGTCCAGCGACAGGCACTGAAGCTTTCTTT. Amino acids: CASSPATGTEAFF.

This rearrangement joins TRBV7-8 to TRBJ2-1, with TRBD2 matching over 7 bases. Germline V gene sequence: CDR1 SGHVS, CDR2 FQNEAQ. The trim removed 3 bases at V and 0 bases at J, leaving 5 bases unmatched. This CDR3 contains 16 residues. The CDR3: CASSFGAGSSYNEQFF. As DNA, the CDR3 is TGTGCCAGCAGCTTTGGAGCGGGGAGCTCCTACAATGAGCAGTTCTTC.

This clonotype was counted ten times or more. CDR3 bases: TGTGCCAGCAGCAATGTAGCATTAGCCAAAAACATTCAGTACTTC. Translated: CASSNVALAKNIQYF. This chain joins TRBV7-2 and TRBJ2-4; D remains ambiguous. The ends were cut back, 5 bases at V and 0 bases at J, with 11 bases in the middle. Germline-derived CDR1 and CDR2 are SGHTA and FQGNSA. This CDR3 has 15 residues.

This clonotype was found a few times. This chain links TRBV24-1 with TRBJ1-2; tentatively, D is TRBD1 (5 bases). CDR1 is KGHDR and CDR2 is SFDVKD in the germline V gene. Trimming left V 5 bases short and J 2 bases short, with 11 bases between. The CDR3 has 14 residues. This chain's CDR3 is CATSGPGRNYGYTF. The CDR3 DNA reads TGTGCCACCAGTGGGCCGGGACGGAACTATGGCTACACCTTC.

The CDR3 DNA reads TGTGCCAGTAGTAAAGGGACAGGGAGCTCCTACGAGCAGTACTTC. Protein product: CASSKGTGSSYEQYF. The chain carries TRBV19 and TRBJ2-7; TRBD1 agrees at 9 bases. The V segment lost 4 bases and the J segment 0 bases; nucleotides outside the gene matches: 4. CDR1 is LNHDA and CDR2 is SQIVND in the germline V gene (reference sequence). The CDR3 sequence is 15 residues long.

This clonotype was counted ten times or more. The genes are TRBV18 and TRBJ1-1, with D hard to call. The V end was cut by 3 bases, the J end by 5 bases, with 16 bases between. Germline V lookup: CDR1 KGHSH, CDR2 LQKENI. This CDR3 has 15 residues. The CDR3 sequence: CASSPRTGSETEAFF. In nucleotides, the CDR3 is TGTGCCAGCTCACCCAGAACCGGGTCGGAAACTGAAGCTTTCTTT.